These 6 T cell receptor beta chains came from one sample sequenced in a study of identical twins (dated by TCRdb to 2016 to 2017). Libraries came from 5' RACE. Instrument used: Illumina HiSeq 2000. TCRdb reprocessed the public reads (quality trimming at Q25 with fastp, clone calling with MiXCR) and kept in-frame beta chains. Each CDR3 protein gets just one entry, which takes the most common genes and DNA from the rows behind it. The sample yields hundreds of thousands of distinct CDR3 sequences; roughly 9.7% were counted once. The ten largest clones represent around 7.1% of the sample. These data were also reused for a study on yellow fever vaccine responses in identical twins.

Sequenced material: CD8+ T cells sorted from blood. These receptors all come from a woman aged 18-29 years in good health.

This clonotype was seen only a few times. The chain carries TRBV28 and TRBJ2-2; D possibly corresponds to TRBD1 (6 bases). Trimming took 5 bases from V and 5 from J, leaving 18 bases between them. This CDR3 has 16 residues. Germline V gene sequence: CDR1 MDHEN, CDR2 SYDVKM. CDR3 DNA: TGTGCCAGCAGTCTTCAACCGGGACAAATAACCGGGGAGCTGTTTTTT. It codes for CASSLQPGQITGELFF.

This chain uses TRBV4-3 with TRBJ2-7, with TRBD1 as a possible D gene (5 bases). V was pared by 4 bases and J by 3 bases, with 16 bases between. Per germline, CDR1 LGHNA and CDR2 YSLEER. CDR3 length: 15 residues. In DNA, the CDR3 is TGCGCCAGCAGCCCAGGCCCAGGGTTGAACTACGAGCAGTACTTC. It specifies CASSPGPGLNYEQYF.

This clonotype was detected only a few times. The chain links TRBV29-1 to TRBJ1-2; D not resolved. The CDR3 is made up of 13 amino acids. The V end lost 3 bases, the J end lost 3 bases, and 11 bases lay between the germline ends. Per the germline V gene, CDR1 is SQVTM and CDR2 is ANQGSEA. The CDR3 region is CSVEVGDYYGYTF. DNA for the CDR3: TGCAGCGTTGAGGTCGGAGATTACTATGGCTACACCTTC.

This clonotype was counted a few times. J is TRBJ1-6 and V is TRBV2; D is ambiguous. Germline V gene lookup returns CDR1 SNHLY and CDR2 FYNNEI. Trimming removed 3 bases at V and 4 bases at J, with 19 bases between. This CDR3 has 18 residues. CDR3 DNA sequence: TGTGCCAGCAGTGAGTCGCAGGACCTTTTGTCGTATAATTCACCCCTCCACTTT. Protein sequence: CASSESQDLLSYNSPLHF.

The chain is built from TRBV7-9 and TRBJ2-6, with 9 bases that match TRBD1. Germline V gene sequence: CDR1 SEHNR, CDR2 FQNEAQ (reference sequence). The CDR3 sequence is 16 residues long. Losses at the gene ends were 10 bases for V and 2 bases for J; bases not matched to a gene: 9. The CDR3 region is CANEPGTGTGANVLTF. CDR3 nucleotide sequence: TGTGCCAACGAACCCGGGACAGGGACTGGGGCCAACGTCCTGACTTTC.

This clonotype has ten or more counts. The chain carries TRBV6-2 or TRBV6-3 and TRBJ2-1, with 10 bases lining up with TRBD2. V trimming: 4 bases; J trimming: 8 bases; junction bases outside the gene matches: 17. The CDR3 loop spans 18 amino acids. Germline CDR1 is MNHEY and CDR2 is SVGEGT. The CDR3 is CASSSATLKREGLDEQFF. DNA of the CDR3: TGTGCCAGCAGTTCAGCCACCCTCAAGCGGGAGGGCCTCGATGAGCAGTTCTTC.